Described below is a single TCR beta chain sequence and its context. Its target antigen remains unknown. The sample holds no much larger clone one base away, and base qualities are not on file. These data are taken from a study of post-analysis software for immune sequencing data (dated by TCRdb to 2015 to 2017). Study-level background: Recorded disease courses included relapsing-remitting, secondary progressive and progressive-relapsing multiple sclerosis, with some patients lacking subtype annotation. Patient repertoires were compared against roughly 10 previously published healthy control repertoires from donors aged about 6 to 27 years. A subset of samples was prepared in parallel using single-end sample barcoding, then pooled and co-amplified after Illumina adapter ligation. The full study reports these points: Patients showed significantly higher frequencies than controls for a few TRBV segments, among them TRBV5-6, TRBV5-1 and TRBV20-1. Normalized Chao1 diversity was significantly lower in multiple sclerosis patients than controls, suggesting substantial peripheral T-cell clonal expansion. Strong co-clustering of samples prepared in the same batch was shown by direct clustering with F measure, prompting a batch-effect correction. The control group was slightly older than the multiple sclerosis patient group.

Library preparation used PCR. TCRdb lists the instrument as Illumina HiSeq 2500. Unique molecular identifiers were incorporated into TCR beta cDNA libraries to reduce PCR and sequencing biases. Roughly 500,000 cDNA molecules were obtained per 1 to 10 million input T cells, so each molecule approximated one T cell. The same protocol used for the earlier healthy control dataset was applied to prepare and sequence the patient libraries. Samples belonging to the same batch were prepared together, multiplexed and sequenced on a shared HiSeq lane. On the authors' methods: Raw barcoded reads were processed with MIGEC, discarding single-read molecular identifier groups before consensus assembly and CDR3 extraction. VDJtools was used for post-analysis of the clonotype tables, with diversity normalized by down-sampling every dataset to the smallest sample size. In repertoire overlap clustering, CDR3 amino acid sequences, but not nucleotide sequences, were matched to correct batch-related cross-sample contamination. The public reads were quality trimmed at Q25 with fastp and then assembled into clones with MiXCR by TCRdb, keeping productive beta chains. Each CDR3 protein appears once, grouped with its most common genes and DNA. Clone size and V and J calls follow TCRdb, not the original study. Counted in this sample were about 770,000 distinct CDR3 sequences; about half of them appeared once. 4.9% of the sample goes to the ten largest clones.

TCR beta repertoires were profiled from peripheral blood of 10 to 15 young patients with multiple sclerosis to demonstrate the VDJtools post-analysis software. The patients with multiple sclerosis were children and adolescents between roughly 6 and 17 years of age. From the cysteine up to the phenylalanine, the CDR3 has a length of 14 residues. CDR3 DNA is the only sequence kept; it has 42 bases, read in frame from the first base. V is cut by 7 bases and J by 6 bases, and the space between the germline ends is 17 bases. CDR1 and CDR2 are read off the germline V gene (reference sequence) as LNHDA and SQIVND.

The clonotype originates from a girl aged 5-17 years with multiple sclerosis. This receptor chain uses TRBV19 and TRBJ2-3, with TRBD2 perhaps the D gene, on 6 matching bases. The sample was blood. The nucleotides read TGTGCCAGTAACCGGTGGGGGACTGGGGATACGCAGTATTTT. The translation is CASNRWGTGDTQYF.